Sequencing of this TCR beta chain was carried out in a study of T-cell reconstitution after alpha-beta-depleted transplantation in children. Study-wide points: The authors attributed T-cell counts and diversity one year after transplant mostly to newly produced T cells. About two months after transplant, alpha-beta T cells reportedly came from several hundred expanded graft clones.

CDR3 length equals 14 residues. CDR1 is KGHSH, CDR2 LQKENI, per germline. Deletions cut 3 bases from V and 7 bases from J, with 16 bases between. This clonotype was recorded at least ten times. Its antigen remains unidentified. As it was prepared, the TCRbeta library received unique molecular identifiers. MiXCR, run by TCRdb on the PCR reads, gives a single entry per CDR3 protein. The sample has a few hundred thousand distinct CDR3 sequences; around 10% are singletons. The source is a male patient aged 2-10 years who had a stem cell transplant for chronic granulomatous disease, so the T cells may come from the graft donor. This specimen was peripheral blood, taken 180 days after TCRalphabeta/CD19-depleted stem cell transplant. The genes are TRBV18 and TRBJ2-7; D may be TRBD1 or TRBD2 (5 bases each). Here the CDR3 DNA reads TGTGCCAGCTCACCTACCGGGACCCTTATTGAGCAGTACTTC. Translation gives CASSPTGTLIEQYF.